Presented here are 18 T cell receptor beta chains from one specimen sequenced in a study of T cells in Graves' hyperthyroidism and ophthalmopathy. Amplified TCR beta CDR3 regions came from RNA transcripts. HTBI primers were the set used in a first-round RT-PCR of the TCR CDR3. TCRdb itself ran the multiplex PCR reads through MiXCR, one entry per CDR3 protein. The sample consists of fewer than 400,000 distinct CDR3 sequences, around 25% of them appearing once. Sequenced: blood. These receptors were obtained from a man aged 45-60 years with Graves' hyperthyroidism.

This clonotype appeared a few times. The chain is built from TRBV18 and TRBJ2-2, with D hard to call. CDR1 KGHSH and CDR2 LQKENI come from the germline V gene. This CDR3 region has 15 residues. Trimming took off 4 bases at V and 5 bases at J, with 14 bases between the two ends. The CDR3 loop is CASSLHVEGTGELFF. CDR3 coding DNA: TGTGCCAGCTCACTGCACGTAGAAGGTACCGGGGAGCTGTTTTTT.

This clonotype was seen ten or more times. The chain employs TRBV11-3 and TRBJ2-7, with D perhaps assigned TRBD1 or TRBD2 (5 bases each). The CDR3 has 12 amino acids. The ends were cut back, 3 bases at V and 5 bases at J, with 8 bases in the middle. The germline V gene has CDR1 SGHNT and CDR2 YENEEA. The CDR3 is CASSLWGNEQYF. CDR3 bases: TGTGCCAGCAGCTTGTGGGGGAACGAGCAGTACTTC.

This clonotype has just a few counts. The chain couples TRBV7-3 to TRBJ1-1; possibly TRBD1 for D (5 bases). The V gene's germline CDR1 is SGHTA and CDR2 FQGTGA. The CDR3 covers 15 residues. The germline V and J ends were trimmed by 2 bases and 3 bases, with 13 bases remaining between them. The CDR3 bases are TGTGCCAGCAGCTTATCTGGGGGAAGCCACACTGAAGCTTTCTTT. This encodes CASSLSGGSHTEAFF.

This clonotype was found many times. V gene TRBV2 combines with J gene TRBJ2-7, with 8 bases identical to TRBD2. The CDR3 consists of 14 residues. V lost 4 bases to trimming and J lost 5 bases; unmatched junction nucleotides: 7. Germline CDR1 reads SNHLY; CDR2 reads FYNNEI. The chain's CDR3 is CASSVTGGFHEQYF. The DNA of the CDR3 is TGTGCCAGCAGTGTTACGGGAGGGTTCCACGAGCAGTACTTC.

This clonotype was seen ten or more times. The chain is built from TRBV3-1 and TRBJ1-2; a possible D gene is TRBD1 (5 bases). The CDR3 runs to 11 residues. V lost 8 bases and J lost 4, with 8 bases in between. From germline, CDR1 is LGHDT and CDR2 YNNKEL (reference sequence). This CDR3 is CASQGVYGYTF. The CDR3 DNA sequence: TGTGCCAGCCAAGGGGTCTATGGCTACACCTTC.

The V gene is TRBV11-1, the J gene TRBJ2-6; D unclear. Trimming shortened V by 4 bases and J by 0 bases, and 13 bases separated the two germline ends. CDR3 length equals 17 residues. Germline lookup yields CDR1 SGHAT and CDR2 FQDESV (reference sequence). The CDR3 bases are TGTGCCAGCAGCTCCCGTAGGAGCCGCTCTGGGGCCAACGTCCTGACTTTC. Its protein is CASSSRRSRSGANVLTF.

This clonotype has only one observation. This rearrangement joins TRBV27 to TRBJ2-7; D gene ambiguous. Germline V gives CDR1 MNHEY, CDR2 SMNVEV (reference sequence). The CDR3 contains 14 residues. Between the trimmed V and J ends, which lost 1 base and 2 bases, there was a span of 9 bases. CDR3 coding DNA: TGTGCCAGCAGTTTATTTGGCCCTACCTACGAGCAGTACTTC. Amino acid sequence: CASSLFGPTYEQYF.

The chain employs TRBV12-3 or TRBV12-4 and TRBJ2-7, with D perhaps being TRBD1 or TRBD2 (5 bases each). The CDR3 covers 15 residues. The V end lost 5 bases, the J end lost 2 bases, and 16 bases lay between the germline ends. DNA for the CDR3: TGTGCCAGCAGTCCCTCCGACAGCGGCACCTACGAGCAGTACTTC. Amino acid sequence: CASSPSDSGTYEQYF.

Ten or more counts support this clonotype. This sequence joins TRBV27 and TRBJ2-2; D is possibly TRBD2 (5 bases). This CDR3 has 13 residues. V was trimmed by 10 bases and J by 6 bases, leaving 15 bases between them. Germline V lookup: CDR1 MNHEY, CDR2 SMNVEV (reference sequence). The CDR3 sequence is CATTGSPAGELFF. The CDR3 DNA is TGTGCCACCACGGGGAGCCCGGCCGGGGAGCTGTTTTTT.

There are a few counts of this clonotype. The rearrangement joins TRBV11-2 to TRBJ2-2, with 8 bases identical to TRBD1. CDR3 length: 14 amino acids. Trimming at V came to 5 bases and at J to 7 bases, leaving 6 bases not matched to a gene. In germline, CDR1 is SGHAT, CDR2 FQNNGV. The CDR3 region is CASSGLQGGGELFF. In nucleotides, the CDR3 is TGTGCCAGCAGCGGTCTACAGGGGGGCGGGGAGCTGTTTTTT. The variable domain in full, with the rest retrieved from reference TRBV11-2 and TRBJ2-2, is EAGVAQSPRYKIIEKRQSVAFWCNPISGHATLYWYQQILGQGPKLLIQFQNNGVVDDSQLPKDRFSAERLKGVDSTLKIQPAKLEDSAVYLCASSGLQGGGELFFGEGSRLTVL.

This clonotype was seen many times. In DNA, the CDR3 is TGTGCCAGCAGTGAGGTAGCGGGAGGGGGTGAGCAGTTCTTC. Protein product: CASSEVAGGGEQFF. This rearrangement joins TRBV2 to TRBJ2-1; 11 bases are shared with TRBD2. The CDR3 loop spans 14 amino acids. CDR1 is SNHLY, CDR2 FYNNEI, per germline. V gave up 3 bases and J gave up 9 bases; unmatched junction bases: 4. Full variable domain (missing parts from reference TRBV2 and TRBJ2-1): EPEVTQTPSHQVTQMGQEVILRCVPISNHLYFYWYRQILGQKVEFLVSFYNNEISEKSEIFDDQFSVERPDGSNFTLKIRSTKLEDSAMYFCASSEVAGGGEQFFGPGTRLTVL.

This clonotype was counted many times. The chain recombines TRBV28 with TRBJ2-7, with 8 nucleotides matching TRBD1. V lost 6 bases to trimming and J lost 6 bases; unmatched junction nucleotides: 7. CDR1 is MDHEN, CDR2 SYDVKM, per germline. This CDR3 is built from 13 residues. In DNA, the CDR3 is TGTGCCAGCAGACAGGGGGTTCGCCGCGAGCAGTACTTC. Its protein product is CASRQGVRREQYF. Together with reference TRBV28 and TRBJ2-7, the CDR3 gives the full variable domain: DVKVTQSSRYLVKRTGEKVFLECVQDMDHENMFWYRQDPGLGLRLIYFSYDVKMKEKGDIPEGYSVSREKKERFSLILESASTNQTSMYLCASRQGVRREQYFGPGTRLTVT.

The table lists this clonotype with many counts. This chain's CDR3 is CASSVRVTEAFF. Written as DNA, the CDR3 is TGTGCCAGCAGCGTTCGGGTAACTGAAGCTTTCTTT. The chain couples TRBV6-1 to TRBJ1-1; D is undetermined. Germline V gene lookup returns CDR1 MNHNS and CDR2 SASEGT. There are 12 residues in the CDR3. V was clipped by 6 bases and J by 5 bases, with 10 bases between them.

Details on this clonotype: The junction departs from germline at one end; a sequencing error may be responsible. The chain couples TRBV7-9 to TRBJ1-4; D call uncertain. Germline assignment: CDR1 SEHNR and CDR2 FQNEAQ (reference sequence). The CDR3 has 14 amino acids. The CDR3 here is CACSPASTNEKLFF. As DNA, the CDR3 is TGTGCCTGCAGCCCTGCCTCAACTAATGAAAAACTGTTTTTT.

V is TRBV28 and J is TRBJ1-5; D unresolved. Trimming took 5 bases from V and 5 from J, leaving 7 bases between them. Per the germline V gene, CDR1 is MDHEN and CDR2 is SYDVKM. This CDR3 has 12 amino acids. The CDR3 loop is CASSGNHQPQHF. The CDR3 coding sequence is TGTGCCAGCAGTGGGAATCATCAGCCCCAGCATTTT.

This clonotype was seen more than once but under ten times. The rearrangement uses TRBV28 and TRBJ2-6; D not resolved. CDR1 is MDHEN and CDR2 is SYDVKM in the germline V gene. The V end was cut by 3 bases, the J end by 6 bases, with 9 bases between. The CDR3 covers 14 residues. The CDR3 DNA reads TGTGCCAGCAGTTTCACTACACAGGCCAACGTCCTGACTTTC. It yields the protein CASSFTTQANVLTF.

The gene calls are TRBV29-1 and TRBJ2-7; a weak D match, TRBD1 (6 bases). Germline values: CDR1 SQVTM, CDR2 ANQGSEA. The CDR3 runs 12 residues. Trimming took off 4 bases at V and 2 bases at J, with 9 bases between the two ends. The CDR3 sequence: CSVGGPAYEQYF. The CDR3 DNA is TGCAGCGTTGGGGGGCCAGCCTACGAGCAGTACTTC.

The J gene is TRBJ2-7, the V gene TRBV27; D may match TRBD1 or TRBD2 (5 bases each). This CDR3 region has 14 residues. With 4 bases removed from V and 5 bases from J, the gap between germline ends came to 15 bases. Germline loops: CDR1 MNHEY, CDR2 SMNVEV (reference sequence). The DNA of the CDR3 is TGTGCCAGCAGTTCCCCAACTTTGGGGGACGAGCAGTACTTC. Translating gives CASSSPTLGDEQYF.